Listed here are 2 T cell receptor beta chains from one sample, sequenced in a study of shared clonotypes between healthy human individuals. Naive CD8 populations comprised CD45RO-negative cells positively selected for CCR7, excluding terminally differentiated effector memory CD45RA+ cells. Produced via immunoSEQ multiplex PCR; TCRdb's table is partial and in-frame only. The table lists nearly 600,000 clones, around 95% of them singletons. Specimen: naive CD8+ T cells sorted from blood. Receptor source: a woman aged 25 to 39 in good health.

The gene calls are TRBV20-1 and TRBJ2-7; no clear D gene. Germline lookup yields CDR1 DFQATT and CDR2 SNEGSKA (reference sequence). The CDR3 loop spans 8 amino acids. Trimming shortened V by 6 bases and J by 9 bases, and 6 bases separated the two germline ends. The CDR3 region has the DNA TGCAGTGCCCCTGGGCAGTACTTC. This codes for CSAPGQYF.

The gene calls are TRBV27 and TRBJ2-7; D perhaps matches TRBD1 (6 bases). The length of the CDR3 is 14 residues. Germline V gene lookup returns CDR1 MNHEY and CDR2 SMNVEV (reference sequence). Trimming pared 3 bases from V and 5 bases from J, leaving 14 bases between. CDR3 in DNA: TGTGCCAGCAGTTTGGGGGCGGTCGGGAACGAGCAGTACTTC. The encoded protein is CASSLGAVGNEQYF.